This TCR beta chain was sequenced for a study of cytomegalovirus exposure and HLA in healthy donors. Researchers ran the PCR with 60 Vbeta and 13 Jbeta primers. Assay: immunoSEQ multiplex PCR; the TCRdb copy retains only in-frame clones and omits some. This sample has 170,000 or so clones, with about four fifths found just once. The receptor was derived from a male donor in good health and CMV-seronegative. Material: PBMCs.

The CDR3 spells CAWSSANLGNTIYF. CDR3 coding DNA: TGTGCCTGGAGTTCTGCTAATCTTGGAAACACCATATATTTT. J is TRBJ1-3 and V is TRBV30; no clear D. The CDR3 spans 14 residues. V dropped 2 bases and J dropped 3 bases, with 11 bases sitting between them. Per the germline V gene, CDR1 is GTSNPN and CDR2 is SVGIG (reference sequence).